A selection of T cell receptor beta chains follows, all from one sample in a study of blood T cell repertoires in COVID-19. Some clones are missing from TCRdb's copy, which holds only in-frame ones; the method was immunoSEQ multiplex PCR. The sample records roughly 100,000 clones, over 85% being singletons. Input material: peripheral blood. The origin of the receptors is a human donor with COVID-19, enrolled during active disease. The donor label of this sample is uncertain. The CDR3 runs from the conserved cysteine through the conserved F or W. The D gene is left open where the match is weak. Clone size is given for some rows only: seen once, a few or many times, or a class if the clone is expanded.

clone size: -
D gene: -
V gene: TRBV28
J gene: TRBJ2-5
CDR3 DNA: TGTGCCAGCATCCAATCACGGGAAGAGACCCAGTACTTC
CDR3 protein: CASIQSREETQYF

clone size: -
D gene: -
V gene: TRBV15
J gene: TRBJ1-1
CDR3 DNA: TGTGCCACCAGCAGAGGGAAGAGGGCCCCTAACACTGAAGCTTTCTTT
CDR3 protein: CATSRGKRAPNTEAFF

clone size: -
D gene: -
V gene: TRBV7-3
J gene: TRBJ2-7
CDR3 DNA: TGTGCCAGCAGCTCGGGCGAGGGCGGAGGCGAGCAGTACTTC
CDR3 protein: CASSSGEGGGEQYF

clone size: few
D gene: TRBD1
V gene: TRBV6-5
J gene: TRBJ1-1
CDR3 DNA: TGTGCCAGCAGTTACTGGACAGGGGGAACTGAAGCTTTCTTT
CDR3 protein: CASSYWTGGTEAFF

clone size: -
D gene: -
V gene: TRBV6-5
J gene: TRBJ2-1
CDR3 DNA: TGTGCCAGCAGGGCCTATAGGGAGAATGAGCAGTTCTTC
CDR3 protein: CASRAYRENEQFF

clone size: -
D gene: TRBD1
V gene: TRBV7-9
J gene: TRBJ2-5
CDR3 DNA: TGTGCCAGCAGCCCCTTTACAGGGGTCCAAGAGACCCAGTACTTC
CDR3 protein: CASSPFTGVQETQYF

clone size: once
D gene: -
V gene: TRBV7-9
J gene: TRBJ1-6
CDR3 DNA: TGTGCCAGCAGCCCAGGACAGTTGAGCTCCTATAATTCACCCCTCCACTTT
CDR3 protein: CASSPGQLSSYNSPLHF

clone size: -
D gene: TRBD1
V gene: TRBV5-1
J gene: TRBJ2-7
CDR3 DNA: TGCGCCAGCAGCTTGTCAGGGGGCAAATACGAGCAGTACTTC
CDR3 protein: CASSLSGGKYEQYF

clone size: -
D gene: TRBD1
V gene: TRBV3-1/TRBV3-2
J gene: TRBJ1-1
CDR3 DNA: TGTGCCAGCAGCCAAGATTCGAAGGGGGCGGACACTGAAGCTTTCTTT
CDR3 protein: CASSQDSKGADTEAFF

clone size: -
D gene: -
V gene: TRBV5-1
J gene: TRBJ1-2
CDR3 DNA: TGCGCCAGCAGCACGGGGACATTACATGGCTACACCTTC
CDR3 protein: CASSTGTLHGYTF

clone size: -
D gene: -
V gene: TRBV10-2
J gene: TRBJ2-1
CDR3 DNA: TGCGCCAGCACTGAAGCCGGCGGCGGGTACTACAATGAGCAGTTCTTC
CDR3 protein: CASTEAGGGYYNEQFF

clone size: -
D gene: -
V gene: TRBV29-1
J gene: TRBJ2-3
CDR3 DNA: TGCAGCGTAGGAGGCGGGAACACAGATACGCAGTATTTT
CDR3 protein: CSVGGGNTDTQYF

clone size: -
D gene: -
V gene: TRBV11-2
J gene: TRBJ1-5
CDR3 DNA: TGTGCCAGCAGCTCTGGTCCGGGCAATCAGCCCCAGCATTTT
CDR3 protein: CASSSGPGNQPQHF

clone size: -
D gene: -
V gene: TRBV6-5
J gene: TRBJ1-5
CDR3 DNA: TGTGCCAGCAGCCCCCTAGGAGTTAGCAATCAGCCCCAGCATTTT
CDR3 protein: CASSPLGVSNQPQHF

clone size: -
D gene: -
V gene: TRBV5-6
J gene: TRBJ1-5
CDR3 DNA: TGTGCCAGCAGCCTGGTTCGTTCCAATCAGCCCCAGCATTTT
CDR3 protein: CASSLVRSNQPQHF

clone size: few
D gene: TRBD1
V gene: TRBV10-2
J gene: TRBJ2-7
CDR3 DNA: TGCGCCAGCAGTGAGTATAAGGGGGCCCACGAGCAGTACTTC
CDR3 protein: CASSEYKGAHEQYF

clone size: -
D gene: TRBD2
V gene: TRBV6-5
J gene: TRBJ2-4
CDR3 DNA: TGTGCCAGCACTAGCGGGGGTGAAATTCAGTACTTC
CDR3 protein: CASTSGGEIQYF

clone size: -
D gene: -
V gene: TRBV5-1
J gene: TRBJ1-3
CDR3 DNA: TGCGCCAGCAGCTTGGAGGAGGGGCCCGGAAACACCATATATTTT
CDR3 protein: CASSLEEGPGNTIYF

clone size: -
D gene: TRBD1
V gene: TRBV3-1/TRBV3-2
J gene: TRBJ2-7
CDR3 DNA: TGTGCCAGCAGAGGCAGGGGGCAAGCGTACGAGCAGTACTTC
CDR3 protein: CASRGRGQAYEQYF

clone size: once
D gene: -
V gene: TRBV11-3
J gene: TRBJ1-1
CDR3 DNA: TGTGCCAGCAGCTTAGAGGGGGGCACTGAAGCTTTCTTT
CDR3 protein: CASSLEGGTEAFF

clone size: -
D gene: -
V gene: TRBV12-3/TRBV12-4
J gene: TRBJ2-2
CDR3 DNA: TGTGCCAGCAGTTTACAGAACACCGGGGAGCTGTTTTTT
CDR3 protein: CASSLQNTGELFF

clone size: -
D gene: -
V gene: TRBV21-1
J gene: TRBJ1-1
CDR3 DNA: TGTGCCAGCAGCAAACCCAGAAACACTGAAGCTTTCTTT
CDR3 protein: CASSKPRNTEAFF

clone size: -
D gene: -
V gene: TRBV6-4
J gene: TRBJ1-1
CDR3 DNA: TGTGCCAGCAGTGACTCCTCTCGGAACACTGAAGCTTTCTTT
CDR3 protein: CASSDSSRNTEAFF

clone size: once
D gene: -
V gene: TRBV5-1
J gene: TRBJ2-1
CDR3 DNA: TGCGCCAGCAGCCCAGCGGGTGAGAGCTTCAATTACAATGAGCAGTTCTTC
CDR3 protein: CASSPAGESFNYNEQFF

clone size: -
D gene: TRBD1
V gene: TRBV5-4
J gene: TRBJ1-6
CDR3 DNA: TGTGCCAGCAGCAAAAACAGGGGGCACAATTCACCCCTCCACTTT
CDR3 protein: CASSKNRGHNSPLHF

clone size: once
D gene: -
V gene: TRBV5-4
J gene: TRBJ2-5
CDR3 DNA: TGTGCCAGCAGCTTGGAACCAACTGGGACCCAGTACTTC
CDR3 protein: CASSLEPTGTQYF

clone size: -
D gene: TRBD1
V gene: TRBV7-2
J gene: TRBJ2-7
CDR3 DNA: TGTGCCAGCAGTTCAGGGGGCTCCTCCTTTGAAGAGCAGTACTTC
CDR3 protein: CASSSGGSSFEEQYF

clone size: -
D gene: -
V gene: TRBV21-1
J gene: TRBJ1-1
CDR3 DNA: TGTGCCAGCAGCAAACGGCTCGGGGGGGAGAACACTGAAGCTTTCTTT
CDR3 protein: CASSKRLGGENTEAFF

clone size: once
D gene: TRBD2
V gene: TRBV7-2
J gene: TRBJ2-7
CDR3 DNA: TGTGCCAGCAGCTTAGGGACTAGCGGGGGCTACGAGCAGTACTTC
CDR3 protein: CASSLGTSGGYEQYF

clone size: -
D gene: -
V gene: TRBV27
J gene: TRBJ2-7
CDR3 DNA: TGTGCCAGCAGATACAGACCCGACTACGAGCAGTACTTC
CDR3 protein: CASRYRPDYEQYF

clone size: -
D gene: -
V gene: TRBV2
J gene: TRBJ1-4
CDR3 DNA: TGTGCCAGCCGCCAGACTAATGAAAAACTGTTTTTT
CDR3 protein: CASRQTNEKLFF

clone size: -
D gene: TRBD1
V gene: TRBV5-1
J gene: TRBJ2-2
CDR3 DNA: TGCGCCAGCAGCGTGGTTAGGGGGCAAACCGGGGAGCTGTTTTTT
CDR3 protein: CASSVVRGQTGELFF

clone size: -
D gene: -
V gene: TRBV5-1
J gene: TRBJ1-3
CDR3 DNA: TGCGCCAGCAGCTTGGGCGCAGGGACTGGAAACACCATATATTTT
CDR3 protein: CASSLGAGTGNTIYF

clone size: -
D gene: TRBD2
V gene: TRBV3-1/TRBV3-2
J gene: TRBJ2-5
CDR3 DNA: TGTGCCAGCAGCCAAGCTAGCGGAGAGACCCAGTACTTC
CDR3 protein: CASSQASGETQYF

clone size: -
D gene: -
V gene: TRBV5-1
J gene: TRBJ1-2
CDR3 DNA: TGCGCCAGCAGCTTGGCCCAGGGCTATGGCTACACCTTC
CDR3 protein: CASSLAQGYGYTF

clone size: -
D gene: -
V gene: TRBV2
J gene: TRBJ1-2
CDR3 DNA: TGTGCCAGCAGTGGTACCTCATCACAGGGCCATGGCTACACCTTC
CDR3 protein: CASSGTSSQGHGYTF

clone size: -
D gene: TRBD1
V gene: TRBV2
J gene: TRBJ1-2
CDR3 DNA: TGTGCCAGCTTTCCGGACAGGGCCAATAACTATGGCTACACCTTC
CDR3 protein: CASFPDRANNYGYTF

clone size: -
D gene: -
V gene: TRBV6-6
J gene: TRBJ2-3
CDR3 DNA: TGTGCCAGCAGTTCCGACCAGGCGCGGTATTTT
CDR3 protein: CASSSDQARYF

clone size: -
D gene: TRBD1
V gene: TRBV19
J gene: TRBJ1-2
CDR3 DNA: TGTGCCAGTAGTGCTATTCCCGGGACAGGGGGCGTTAACTATGGCTACACCTTC
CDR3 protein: CASSAIPGTGGVNYGYTF

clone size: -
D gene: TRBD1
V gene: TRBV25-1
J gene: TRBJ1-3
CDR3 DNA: TGTGCCAGCAGTGGGGACAGGGCGAACTCTGGAAACACCATATATTTT
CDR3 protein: CASSGDRANSGNTIYF

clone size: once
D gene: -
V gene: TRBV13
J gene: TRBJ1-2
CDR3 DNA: TGTGCCAGCAGTAAGGGAGGAATGAACTATGGCTACACCTTC
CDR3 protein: CASSKGGMNYGYTF

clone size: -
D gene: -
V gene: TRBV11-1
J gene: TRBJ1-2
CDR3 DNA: TGTGCCAGCAGCTTAGGGGCAGGGCCCCGGGATGGCTACACCTTC
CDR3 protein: CASSLGAGPRDGYTF

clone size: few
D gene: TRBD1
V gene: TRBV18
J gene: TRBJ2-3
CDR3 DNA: TGTGCCAGCTCATCGGGACAGGGTGAAGATACGCAGTATTTT
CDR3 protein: CASSSGQGEDTQYF

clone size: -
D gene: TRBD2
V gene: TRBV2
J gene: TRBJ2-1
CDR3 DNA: TGTGCCAGCAAGAGAGCGGGAGGCTTCTCCTACAATGAGCAGTTCTTC
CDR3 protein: CASKRAGGFSYNEQFF

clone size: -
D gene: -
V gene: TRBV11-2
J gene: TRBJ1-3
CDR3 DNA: TGTGCCAGCAGCTTAGGGGCCCGGGGCACCATATATTTT
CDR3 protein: CASSLGARGTIYF

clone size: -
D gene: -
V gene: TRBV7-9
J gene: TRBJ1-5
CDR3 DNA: TGTGCCAGCAGCTTAGTGAACATTAGCAATCAGCCCCAGCATTTT
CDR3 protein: CASSLVNISNQPQHF

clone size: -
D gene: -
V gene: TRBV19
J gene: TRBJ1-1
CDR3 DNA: TGTGCCAGTAGCTTACAGGGGAACACTGAAGCTTTCTTT
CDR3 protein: CASSLQGNTEAFF

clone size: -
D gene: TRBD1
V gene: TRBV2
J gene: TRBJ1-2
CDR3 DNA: TGTGCCAGCAGTGTGGACAGGGGAGGCTACACCTTC
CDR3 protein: CASSVDRGGYTF

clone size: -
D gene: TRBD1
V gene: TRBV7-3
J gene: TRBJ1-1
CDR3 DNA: TGTGCCAGCAGCTTTCAGGGGGGACTGATGAACACTGAAGCTTTCTTT
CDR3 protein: CASSFQGGLMNTEAFF

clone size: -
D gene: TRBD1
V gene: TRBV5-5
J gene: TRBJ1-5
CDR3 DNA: TGTGCCAGCAGCCGAGAAACTGGGACAGGGGAGAATCAGCCCCAGCATTTT
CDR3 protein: CASSRETGTGENQPQHF

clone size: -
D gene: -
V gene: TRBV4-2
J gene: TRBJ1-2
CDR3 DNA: TGTGCCAGCAGCCAAGAGGACAACAGTCCCTATGGCTACACCTTC
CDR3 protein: CASSQEDNSPYGYTF

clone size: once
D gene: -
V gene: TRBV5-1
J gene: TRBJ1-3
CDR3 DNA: TGCGCCAGCAACCCGGGGAACCCGTCTGGAAACACCATATATTTT
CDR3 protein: CASNPGNPSGNTIYF

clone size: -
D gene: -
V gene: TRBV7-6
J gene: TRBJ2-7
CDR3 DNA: TGTGCCAGCAGTACAGCAGGGAACGAGCAGTACTTC
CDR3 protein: CASSTAGNEQYF

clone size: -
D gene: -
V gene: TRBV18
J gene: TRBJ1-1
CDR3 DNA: TGTGCCAGCTCACCGACAGTACTCACTGAAGCTTTCTTT
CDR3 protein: CASSPTVLTEAFF

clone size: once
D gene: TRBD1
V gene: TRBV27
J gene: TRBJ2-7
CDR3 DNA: TGTGCCAGCAGCCGGGACAGGGGCTACGAGCAGTACTTC
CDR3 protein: CASSRDRGYEQYF

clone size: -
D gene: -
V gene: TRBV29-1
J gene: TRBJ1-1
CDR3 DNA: TGCAGCGTCCCCAGGATTTCAGACGAAGCTTTCTTT
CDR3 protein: CSVPRISDEAFF

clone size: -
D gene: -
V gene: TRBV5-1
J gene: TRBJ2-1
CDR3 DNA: TGCGCCAGCAGCTCCGCCCCTGGCGGGGCTGTCTACAATGAGCAGTTCTTC
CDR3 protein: CASSSAPGGAVYNEQFF

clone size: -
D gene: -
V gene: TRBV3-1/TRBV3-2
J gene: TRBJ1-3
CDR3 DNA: TGTGCCAGCAGCCGGGGGGGGTTCTCTGGAAACACCATATATTTT
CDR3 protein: CASSRGGFSGNTIYF